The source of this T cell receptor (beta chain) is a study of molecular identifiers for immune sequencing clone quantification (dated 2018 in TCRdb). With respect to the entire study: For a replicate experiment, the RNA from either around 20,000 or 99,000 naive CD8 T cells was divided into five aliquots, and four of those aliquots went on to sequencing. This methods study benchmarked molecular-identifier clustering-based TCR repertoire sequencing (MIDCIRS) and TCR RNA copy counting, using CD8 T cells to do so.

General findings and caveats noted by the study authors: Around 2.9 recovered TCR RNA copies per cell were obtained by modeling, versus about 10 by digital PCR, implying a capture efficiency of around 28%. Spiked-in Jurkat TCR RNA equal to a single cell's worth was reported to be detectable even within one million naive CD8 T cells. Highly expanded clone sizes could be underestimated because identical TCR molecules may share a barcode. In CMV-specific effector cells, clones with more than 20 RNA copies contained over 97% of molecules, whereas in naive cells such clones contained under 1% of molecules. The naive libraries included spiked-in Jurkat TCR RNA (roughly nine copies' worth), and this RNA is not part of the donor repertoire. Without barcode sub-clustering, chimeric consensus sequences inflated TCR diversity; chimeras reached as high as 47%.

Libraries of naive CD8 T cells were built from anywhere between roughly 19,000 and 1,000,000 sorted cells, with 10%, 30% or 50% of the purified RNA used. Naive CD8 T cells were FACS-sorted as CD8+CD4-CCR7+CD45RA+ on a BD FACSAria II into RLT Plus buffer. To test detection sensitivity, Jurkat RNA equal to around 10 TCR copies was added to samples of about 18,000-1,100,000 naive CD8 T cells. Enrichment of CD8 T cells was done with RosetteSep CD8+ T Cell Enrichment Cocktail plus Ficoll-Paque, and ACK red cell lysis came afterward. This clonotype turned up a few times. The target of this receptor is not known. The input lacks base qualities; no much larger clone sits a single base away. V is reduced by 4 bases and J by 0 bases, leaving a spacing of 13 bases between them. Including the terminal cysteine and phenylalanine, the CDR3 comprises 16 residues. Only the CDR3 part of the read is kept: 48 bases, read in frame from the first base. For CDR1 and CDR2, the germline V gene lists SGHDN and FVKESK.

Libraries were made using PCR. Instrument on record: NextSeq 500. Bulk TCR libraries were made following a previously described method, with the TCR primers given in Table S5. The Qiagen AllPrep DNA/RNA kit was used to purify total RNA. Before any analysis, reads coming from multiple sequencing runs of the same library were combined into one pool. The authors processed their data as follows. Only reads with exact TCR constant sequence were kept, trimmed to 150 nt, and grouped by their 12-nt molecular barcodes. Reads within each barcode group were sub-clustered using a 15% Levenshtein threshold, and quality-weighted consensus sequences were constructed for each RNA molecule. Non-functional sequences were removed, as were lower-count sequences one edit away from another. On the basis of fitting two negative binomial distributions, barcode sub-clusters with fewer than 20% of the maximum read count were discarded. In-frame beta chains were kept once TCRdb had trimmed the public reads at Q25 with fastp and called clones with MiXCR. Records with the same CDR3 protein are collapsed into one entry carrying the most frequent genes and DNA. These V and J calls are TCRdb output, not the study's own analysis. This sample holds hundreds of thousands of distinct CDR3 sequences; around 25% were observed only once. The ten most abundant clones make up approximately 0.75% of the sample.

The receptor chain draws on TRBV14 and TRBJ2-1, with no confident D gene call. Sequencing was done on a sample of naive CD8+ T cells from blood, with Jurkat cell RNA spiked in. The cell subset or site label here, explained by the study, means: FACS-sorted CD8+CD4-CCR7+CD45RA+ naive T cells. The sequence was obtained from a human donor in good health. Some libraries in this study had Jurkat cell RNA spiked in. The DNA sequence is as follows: TGTGCCAGCAGCCTATCTTGGGCAGTCTCCTACAATGAGCAGTTCTTC. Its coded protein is CASSLSWAVSYNEQFF.